The source of this T cell receptor beta chain is a study of beta chain features in type 1 diabetes (dated by TCRdb to the late 2010s). As for the study more broadly: Patients and healthy donors did not differ in mean age, gender distribution, total cell number or subset yield. A total of approximately 100 million sorted cells were examined across all samples, and the number of cells per subset was strongly correlated with RNA yield. The study compared the TCRB repertoires of sorted circulating CD4+ T cell subsets in recently diagnosed type 1 diabetes patients with those in matched healthy donors. Whereas all 30 or so donors provided naive and central memory subsets, regulatory and stem cell-like memory subsets were isolated from just 8 patients and roughly eight healthy donors. Beyond this particular receptor, the publication reports: Because the HLA sub-analyses included only small numbers of individuals, any influence of HLA type on TCRB rearrangement was left unresolved. Type 1 diabetes patients showed a moderate but significant shortening of TCRB CDR3 length in all four CD4+ subsets. Naive, central memory and regulatory TCRB repertoires appeared to be more alike among patients than among healthy donors. At VDJ recombination sites, type 1 diabetes patients had fewer insertions and more deleted nucleotides, which implies abnormalities in thymic rearrangement. Because cDNA rather than genomic DNA was sequenced, highly expressing activated cells could have been over-represented, although no difference in activation and CD3 levels was found between groups. PCR might favor shorter templates, but patient and control samples were amplified and corrected together, so any skew would affect both groups equally.

CDR1 and CDR2, looked up from the germline V gene, are MNHNS and SASEGT. V is cut by 1 base and J by 5 bases, and the space between the germline ends is 8 bases. From cysteine to phenylalanine, the CDR3 is 13 amino acids long. Only the CDR3 part of the read is kept: 39 bases, read in frame from the first base. This clone was observed a few times. The clone's antigen remains unknown. The sample holds no much larger clone one base away, and base qualities are not on file. The entire isolated RNA was reverse transcribed using the High Capacity cDNA Reverse Transcription Kit, and thus expressed TCRB transcripts were sequenced. Naive, central memory and regulatory T cell samples underwent deep immunoSEQ sequencing, averaging about 3.57 million total reads per sample. After sorted cells were lysed in RLT buffer, RNA was extracted with DNase-treated RNeasy Micro or Mini kits, with the choice depending on cell number. Each cell subset was processed on its own to prevent cross-contamination, while patient and healthy donor samples were processed together. TCRB sequences were amplified from cDNA with the immunoSEQ multiplex PCR, producing 87-bp fragments spanning the CDR3 region. Sequencing of the amplicons was performed on the Illumina HiSeq platform. In the authors' own workflow: PCR bias was corrected computationally using synthetic template baselines, and reads within Hamming distance 2 were collapsed, with unmergeable singletons discarded. Reads were aligned to IMGT to assign V, D and J genes, CDR3 length, and insertions or deletions at six rearrangement sites. Within each subset, clonotype counts were normalized to the number of sorted cells before true diversity and Gini coefficients were calculated with the tcR R package. The overlap coefficient, calculated on TCRB nucleotide sequences, was used to measure repertoire sharing. TCRdb took over this immuneACCESS table, retaining in-frame rearrangements with V and J assigned. Such tables are incomplete; in checked studies, under half of the missing clones stem from an unresolved V gene, and the remainder is unexplained. That table supplies the V and J calls and clone size; D and trimming were determined from the DNA. The sample table records around 120,000 clones; around 15% of these occur just once. The ten largest clones take up 2.6% of the sample.

Each donor gave one peripheral blood draw, roughly 110 mL on average, collected into heparinised tubes. Using a panel that included CD45RO, CCR7, CD25, CD127, CD95 and CD27, naive, central memory, regulatory and stem cell-like memory CD4+ T cells were sorted on a BD FACSAria II. Every sorted population had a purity above 98%. PBMCs were isolated right away by Lymphoprep density gradient centrifugation and were stained directly, without culture. So that batch effects would be minimized, each experiment stained and sorted samples in pairs, pairing one healthy donor with one patient. The sequence is built from TRBV6-1 and TRBJ1-2, with no D gene named confidently. The sequence was obtained from a man younger than 35 with type 1 diabetes. The sequencing sample was made of central memory CD4+ T cells from blood. The CDR3: CASSEGGMYGYTF. The nucleotide sequence is given as TGTGCCAGCAGTGAAGGAGGGATGTATGGCTACACCTTC.